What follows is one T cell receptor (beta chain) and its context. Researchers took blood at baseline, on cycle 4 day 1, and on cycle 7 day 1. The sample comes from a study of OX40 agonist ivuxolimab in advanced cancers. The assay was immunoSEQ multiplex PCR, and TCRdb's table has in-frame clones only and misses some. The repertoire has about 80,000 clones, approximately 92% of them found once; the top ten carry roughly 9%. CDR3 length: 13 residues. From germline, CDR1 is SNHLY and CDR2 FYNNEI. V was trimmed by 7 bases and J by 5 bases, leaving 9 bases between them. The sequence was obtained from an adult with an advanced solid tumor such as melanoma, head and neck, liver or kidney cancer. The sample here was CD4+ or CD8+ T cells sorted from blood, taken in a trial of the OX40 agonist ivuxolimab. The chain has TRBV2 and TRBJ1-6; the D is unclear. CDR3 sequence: CASKNSNNSPLHF. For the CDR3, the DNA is TGTGCCAGCAAAAACAGTAATAATTCACCCCTCCACTTT.